Presented here are 26 T cell receptor beta chains from one specimen sequenced in a study of CD8 T cells in Susac syndrome. When the RNA was reverse transcribed, random hexamers were used with an input of roughly 0.5 to 1 ug. TCRdb reanalysed the immunoSEQ multiplex PCR reads using MiXCR and keeps one entry per CDR3 protein. The sample records roughly 200,000 distinct CDR3 sequences, 85% to 95% being singletons. The sequenced material came from CD4+ T cells from PBMCs. The receptors stem from a human donor in good health.

CDR3 sequence: CASSLEYRETQYF. The CDR3 nucleotides read TGCGCCAGCAGCTTGGAATACCGGGAGACCCAGTACTTC. The chain recombines TRBV5-1 with TRBJ2-5; D is undetermined. V lost 0 bases and J 5 bases, leaving 8 bases between the germline ends. Germline V gene lookup returns CDR1 SGHRS and CDR2 YFSETQ. There are 13 residues in the CDR3.

The V and J genes are TRBV5-1 and TRBJ2-1; tentatively, D is TRBD2 (6 bases). Per the germline V gene, CDR1 is SGHRS and CDR2 is YFSETQ. V lost 4 bases and J 8 bases, leaving 22 bases between the germline ends. The CDR3 consists of 16 residues. The CDR3 DNA follows: TGCGCCAGCAGCCCTTACGGGGCGGGGCCCGCAGATGAGCAGTTCTTC. Its translation: CASSPYGAGPADEQFF.

V and J are TRBV4-1 and TRBJ1-5; 8 nucleotides agree with TRBD1. The CDR3 is 15 residues long. CDR1 and CDR2 from the germline V gene are MGHRA and YSYEKL. The V gene end was trimmed by 4 bases and the J gene end by 6 bases; junction bases not matched to a gene: 8. CDR3 sequence: CASSRGQGYFQPQHF. The CDR3 bases are TGCGCCAGCAGCCGAGGACAGGGATATTTTCAGCCCCAGCATTTT.

V gene TRBV12-3 or TRBV12-4 combines with J gene TRBJ1-5, with D uncertain. Trimming took 3 bases from V and 2 from J, leaving 8 bases between them. This CDR3 is 14 amino acids long. The CDR3 DNA sequence: TGTGCCAGCAGTTTGATGGGTGGCAATCAGCCCCAGCATTTT. This sequence encodes CASSLMGGNQPQHF.

J is TRBJ1-2 and V is TRBV20-1; D might be TRBD1 (6 bases). Germline-derived CDR1 and CDR2 are DFQATT and SNEGSKA (reference sequence). V was trimmed by 4 bases and J by 3 bases, leaving 9 bases between them. CDR3 length: 12 amino acids. The DNA for the CDR3 is TGCAGTGCTACCGGGGGCGACTATGGCTACACCTTC. Amino acids: CSATGGDYGYTF.

The chain joins TRBV30 to TRBJ1-2; D is ambiguous. This CDR3 has 12 residues. V dropped 7 bases and J dropped 4 bases, with 13 bases sitting between them. Germline V gene lookup returns CDR1 GTSNPN and CDR2 SVGIG (reference sequence). CDR3 residues: CASGPLPYGYTF. CDR3 DNA sequence: TGTGCCTCCGGGCCTCTACCCTATGGCTACACCTTC.

The chain carries TRBV14 and TRBJ1-1, with D unclear. This CDR3 is 15 amino acids long. Germline V gene lookup returns CDR1 SGHDN and CDR2 FVKESK. Trimming stripped 2 bases from V and 8 bases from J, with 18 bases between. CDR3 nucleotides: TGTGCCAGCAGCCAAATTCACCCGAGCCTTGGAGAAGCTTTCTTT. This translates into CASSQIHPSLGEAFF.

The chain employs TRBV9 and TRBJ1-2; the D is unclear. The CDR3 totals 15 residues. Germline CDR1 SGDLS, CDR2 YYNGEE. Between the trimmed V and J ends, which lost 0 bases and 4 bases, there was a span of 13 bases. The CDR3 DNA is TGTGCCAGCAGCGTAGCTCGGCCCGGTCGCTATGGCTACACCTTC. Translated, it gives CASSVARPGRYGYTF.

The chain recombines TRBV29-1 with TRBJ1-5, with 9 nucleotides matching TRBD1. V lost 5 bases and J lost 3; bases outside the gene matches: 5. The germline V gene encodes CDR1 SQVTM and CDR2 ANQGSEA. This CDR3 region has 14 residues. The CDR3 loop is CSVRGQGVNQPQHF. The DNA for the CDR3 is TGCAGCGTTCGGGGACAGGGAGTCAATCAGCCCCAGCATTTT.

This sequence joins TRBV7-2 and TRBJ1-5; TRBD1 matches at 8 bases. J was trimmed by 7 bases and V by 4 bases; bases with no gene match: 6. Germline V CDR1 and CDR2: SGHTA, FQGNSA. This CDR3 spans 14 amino acids. The CDR3 is CASSSAGGGQPQHF. For the CDR3, the DNA is TGTGCCAGCAGCTCGGCAGGGGGCGGCCAGCCCCAGCATTTT.

The V call is TRBV3-1, the J call TRBJ2-5; the D call may be TRBD1 or TRBD2 (7 bases each). Trimming stripped 6 bases from V and 5 bases from J, with 16 bases between. The CDR3 has 14 amino acids. CDR1 is LGHDT and CDR2 is YNNKEL in the germline V gene (reference sequence). CDR3 DNA sequence: TGTGCCAGCAGTCAGAACAGGGGAGGGGAGACCCAGTACTTC. This encodes CASSQNRGGETQYF.

The chain has TRBV5-1 and TRBJ2-2; 8 bases are shared with TRBD1. Germline-derived CDR1 and CDR2 are SGHRS and YFSETQ. The CDR3 spans 15 residues. V was clipped by 2 bases and J by 6 bases; unmatched bases: 6. The CDR3 reads CASSLSIQGAGELFF. The CDR3 DNA reads TGCGCCAGCAGCTTATCGATACAGGGGGCCGGGGAGCTGTTTTTT.

J is TRBJ2-5 and V is TRBV15; TRBD2 is a possible D gene (6 bases). Trimming shortened V by 3 bases and J by 1 base, and 12 bases separated the two germline ends. Germline V gene lookup returns CDR1 LNHNV and CDR2 YYDKDF (reference sequence). The CDR3 totals 15 residues. The CDR3 loop is CATSRRRDLQETQYF. The CDR3 coding sequence is TGTGCCACCAGCAGGAGGCGGGACCTCCAAGAGACCCAGTACTTC.

The chain uses TRBV25-1 and TRBJ2-5; 9 bases match TRBD1. Germline V gives CDR1 MGHDK, CDR2 SYGVNS. V dropped 5 bases and J dropped 1; count of bases not matched to a gene: 2. The CDR3 is 14 amino acids. Here the CDR3 reads CASSRDRAQETQYF. As DNA, the CDR3 is TGTGCCAGCAGTAGGGACAGGGCCCAAGAGACCCAGTACTTC.

The sample holds one count of this clonotype. This chain joins TRBV9 and TRBJ2-7; TRBD2 agrees at 11 bases. Germline CDR1 is SGDLS and CDR2 is YYNGEE. The CDR3 spans 15 residues. The V and J ends lost 4 bases and 3 bases, in that order; junction bases with no gene match: 6. CDR3 in DNA: TGTGCCAGCAGCCCCTCCCTAGCGGGGGGCTACGAGCAGTACTTC. Amino acids: CASSPSLAGGYEQYF.

The V and J genes are TRBV11-3 and TRBJ2-2, with D perhaps matching TRBD2 (6 bases). The CDR3 is 15 amino acids. Between the trimmed V and J ends, which lost 1 base and 3 bases, there was a span of 9 bases. The germline V gene has CDR1 SGHNT and CDR2 YENEEA. The CDR3 DNA sequence: TGTGCCAGCAGCTTAGGGAGGGAGGACACCGGGGAGCTGTTTTTT. The encoded protein is CASSLGREDTGELFF. The full variable domain, completed using reference TRBV11-3 and TRBJ2-2, is EAGVVQSPRYKIIEKKQPVAFWCNPISGHNTLYWYLQNLGQGPELLIRYENEEAVDDSQLPKDRFSAERLKGVDSTLKIQPAELGDSAVYLCASSLGREDTGELFFGEGSRLTVL.

The chain links TRBV29-1 to TRBJ2-1, with D possibly matching TRBD2 (6 bases). CDR1 is SQVTM and CDR2 is ANQGSEA in the germline V gene. V was shortened by 7 bases and J by 2 bases, with 15 bases between the two germline ends. The CDR3 is 14 amino acids. The CDR3: CSDTGRDPYNEQFF. In DNA, the CDR3 is TGCAGCGATACCGGGCGGGATCCCTACAATGAGCAGTTCTTC.

This clonotype came up once. The rearrangement joins TRBV2 to TRBJ1-3; 7 bases agree with TRBD1. After removal of 11 bases from V and 4 bases from J, the junction contained 8 bases not matched to a gene. The germline CDR1 and CDR2 sequences are SNHLY and FYNNEI. The CDR3 sequence is 13 residues long. The CDR3 region has the DNA TGTGCCGCCTCGACAGGGAACGGAAACACCATATATTTT. Translating it yields CAASTGNGNTIYF.

The J gene is TRBJ2-2, the V gene TRBV29-1, with TRBD1 identical over 9 bases. The CDR3 is 15 residues long. After removal of 7 bases from V and 3 bases from J, the junction contained 9 bases not matched to a gene. CDR1 and CDR2 (germline): SQVTM, ANQGSEA. CDR3 sequence: CSAGTGLSYTGELFF. The CDR3 DNA follows: TGCAGCGCCGGGACAGGGCTCTCTTACACCGGGGAGCTGTTTTTT.

This clonotype was picked up one time. V gene TRBV5-1 combines with J gene TRBJ2-7; no definite D call. Trimming removed 0 bases from V and 0 bases from J, with 7 bases in between. This CDR3 comprises 14 residues. Germline values: CDR1 SGHRS, CDR2 YFSETQ. The CDR3 sequence is CASSLGVSSYEQYV. The CDR3 coding sequence is TGCGCCAGCAGCTTGGGCGTGAGCTCCTACGAGCAGTACGTC.

V is TRBV2 and J is TRBJ2-7, with 8 bases aligning to TRBD1. From germline, CDR1 is SNHLY and CDR2 FYNNEI. The CDR3 loop spans 12 amino acids. The DNA for the CDR3 is TGTGCGGGCAGGGGGCTGTTATACGAGCAGTACTTC. The encoded protein is CAGRGLLYEQYF.

The chain recombines TRBV6-5 with TRBJ2-5, with D perhaps TRBD2 (5 bases). Per germline, CDR1 MNHEY and CDR2 SVGAGI. The CDR3 extends over 13 amino acids. Trimming cost V 6 bases and J 3 bases, with 11 bases left between them. The CDR3 DNA is TGTGCCAGCAGCGTTCCCGGGGAAGAGACCCAGTACTTC. It is translated as CASSVPGEETQYF.

This sequence joins TRBV3-1 and TRBJ1-1; D remains ambiguous. The length of the CDR3 is 13 residues. The ends were cut back, 3 bases at V and 9 bases at J, with 14 bases in the middle. The V gene's germline CDR1 is LGHDT and CDR2 YNNKEL (reference sequence). For the CDR3, the DNA is TGTGCCAGCAGCCATTCGGACCAACAGAAAGCTTTCTTT. It yields the protein CASSHSDQQKAFF. Complete variable domain (other parts from reference TRBV3-1 and TRBJ1-1): DTAVSQTPKYLVTQMGNDKSIKCEQNLGHDTMYWYKQDSKKFLKIMFSYNNKELIINETVPNRFSPKSPDKAHLNLHINSLELGDSAVYFCASSHSDQQKAFFGQGTRLTVV.

The V call is TRBV20-1, the J call TRBJ1-5, with TRBD1 as a possible D gene (5 bases). CDR3 length equals 11 residues. In germline, CDR1 is DFQATT, CDR2 SNEGSKA (reference sequence). V was pared by 5 bases and J by 6 bases, with 8 bases between. CDR3 amino acids: CSAGRVQPQHF. In DNA form, the CDR3 reads TGCAGTGCTGGCAGGGTTCAGCCCCAGCATTTT.

CDR3 in amino acids: CASSRATGGAGTEAFF. The CDR3 nucleotides read TGTGCCAGCAGCCGCGCCACAGGGGGCGCTGGCACTGAAGCTTTCTTT. This chain uses TRBV7-2 with TRBJ1-1; 9 nucleotides match TRBD1. The CDR3 runs to 16 residues. Germline V gives CDR1 SGHTA, CDR2 FQGNSA. V trimming: 5 bases; J trimming: 4 bases; junction bases outside the gene matches: 11.

V and J are TRBV12-5 and TRBJ2-1; 7 nucleotides align to TRBD1. The CDR3 consists of 14 residues. Germline trimming cut 3 bases from V and 7 bases from J; bases unmatched to any gene: 6. Germline V CDR1 and CDR2: LGHNT, FRNRAP. The CDR3 DNA reads as TGTGCTAGTGGTTTTTCAGGGGGTCAAAATGAGCAGTTCTTC. Its translation is CASGFSGGQNEQFF.